A selection of T cell receptor beta chains follows, all from one sample in a study of blood T cells in healthy people across ages. Each CDR3 protein is one row after TCRdb ran MiXCR on the 5' RACE reads. The data show approximately 790,000 distinct CDR3 sequences, with less than 80% seen just once and 28% held by the top ten. Sequenced sample: blood. All receptors derive from a young man in good health. Both conserved end residues are part of each CDR3. Fields, in order: CDR3 DNA, CDR3 protein, V gene, J gene, D gene, clone size. D genes are given only for firm matches. Rows may omit the clone size; those that give it use once, few, many or a size class.

CDR3nt: TGTGCCAGCGGGGATGGCTACACCTTC
CDR3aa: CASGDGYTF
v_gene: TRBV2
j_gene: TRBJ1-2
d_gene: .
abundance: .

CDR3nt: TGTGCCAGCAGTCATAGGTACGAGCAGTACTTC
CDR3aa: CASSHRYEQYF
v_gene: TRBV6-5
j_gene: TRBJ2-7
d_gene: .
abundance: .

CDR3nt: TGTGCCAGCAGCCTGGGACCGACCGGGGAGCTGTTTTTT
CDR3aa: CASSLGPTGELFF
v_gene: TRBV9
j_gene: TRBJ2-2
d_gene: .
abundance: many

CDR3nt: TGTGCCAGCAGCCAAGAAAACAGGGGGCAAGAAAAACTGTTTTTT
CDR3aa: CASSQENRGQEKLFF
v_gene: TRBV3-1
j_gene: TRBJ1-4
d_gene: TRBD1
abundance: once

CDR3nt: TGTGCCAGCAGCCAAACAAGGGGGCCAAACTATGGCTACACCTTC
CDR3aa: CASSQTRGPNYGYTF
v_gene: TRBV7-8
j_gene: TRBJ1-2
d_gene: TRBD1
abundance: .

CDR3nt: TGCAGTGCTAGCGGGGCTCGTGAGCAGTTCTTC
CDR3aa: CSASGAREQFF
v_gene: TRBV20-1
j_gene: TRBJ2-1
d_gene: .
abundance: .

CDR3nt: TGTGCCAGCAGCCAAGCCTCGGACAGGGCGGAGACCCAGTACTTC
CDR3aa: CASSQASDRAETQYF
v_gene: TRBV4-2
j_gene: TRBJ2-5
d_gene: TRBD1
abundance: .

CDR3nt: TGTGCCAGCAGCCGAAAGGGACGGAGCTATGGCTACACCTTC
CDR3aa: CASSRKGRSYGYTF
v_gene: TRBV7-9
j_gene: TRBJ1-2
d_gene: .
abundance: .

CDR3nt: TGCAGCGCATGGACAGGCCCCTACGAGCAGTACTTC
CDR3aa: CSAWTGPYEQYF
v_gene: TRBV29-1
j_gene: TRBJ2-7
d_gene: TRBD1
abundance: .

CDR3nt: TGTGCCAGCAGTGAATATAGGGTTGGGGCCAGGGACCCTTCGGGCACCGGGGAGCTGTTTTTT
CDR3aa: CASSEYRVGARDPSGTGELFF
v_gene: TRBV25-1
j_gene: TRBJ2-2
d_gene: .
abundance: .

CDR3nt: TGCAGTGCTAGACGGGGGTCGGGGACTTGGGGCTACACCTTC
CDR3aa: CSARRGSGTWGYTF
v_gene: TRBV20-1
j_gene: TRBJ1-2
d_gene: .
abundance: .

CDR3nt: TGCGCCAGCAGCTGGAACCTATATAGGGGCACAGATACGCAGTATTTT
CDR3aa: CASSWNLYRGTDTQYF
v_gene: TRBV5-1
j_gene: TRBJ2-3
d_gene: .
abundance: .

CDR3nt: TGTGCCAGCAGCCACCAAACCGGTGCCTACAATGAGCAGTTCTTC
CDR3aa: CASSHQTGAYNEQFF
v_gene: TRBV13
j_gene: TRBJ2-1
d_gene: .
abundance: .

CDR3nt: TGCGCCAGCAGCCGGGTGGGCTCCTACAATGAGCAGTTCTTC
CDR3aa: CASSRVGSYNEQFF
v_gene: TRBV4-3
j_gene: TRBJ2-1
d_gene: .
abundance: few

CDR3nt: TGTGCCAGCAGTGGGGACAGGGGGCGGAAACTGTTTTTT
CDR3aa: CASSGDRGRKLFF
v_gene: TRBV12-3/TRBV12-4
j_gene: TRBJ1-4
d_gene: TRBD1
abundance: few

CDR3nt: TGTGCCATCAAGGGGACAGTTAACTATGGCTACACCTTC
CDR3aa: CAIKGTVNYGYTF
v_gene: TRBV10-3
j_gene: TRBJ1-2
d_gene: TRBD1
abundance: once

CDR3nt: TGTGCCAGCAGCCAAGTCACCTATGGCTACACCTTC
CDR3aa: CASSQVTYGYTF
v_gene: TRBV7-9
j_gene: TRBJ1-2
d_gene: .
abundance: few

CDR3nt: TGCAGCGTTCGGGACAAGAACTATGGCTACACCTTC
CDR3aa: CSVRDKNYGYTF
v_gene: TRBV20-1
j_gene: TRBJ1-2
d_gene: .
abundance: .

CDR3nt: TGTGCCAGCAGCCAAACAGGGACAACTAATGAAAAACTGTTTTTT
CDR3aa: CASSQTGTTNEKLFF
v_gene: TRBV3-1
j_gene: TRBJ1-4
d_gene: .
abundance: .

CDR3nt: TGTGCCAGCAGCCAAGACGGGAGCGGGGGGGGTGCAGATACGCAGTATTTT
CDR3aa: CASSQDGSGGGADTQYF
v_gene: TRBV4-2
j_gene: TRBJ2-3
d_gene: TRBD2
abundance: few

CDR3nt: TGTGCCAGCAGCACCCGAACCCGGGACTACCTGCAGTCATCGACCCAGTACTTC
CDR3aa: CASSTRTRDYLQSSTQYF
v_gene: TRBV11-2
j_gene: TRBJ2-5
d_gene: TRBD2
abundance: .

CDR3nt: TGTGCCAGCAGTTCGGGACAGGGGACGAACACTGAAGCTTTCTTT
CDR3aa: CASSSGQGTNTEAFF
v_gene: TRBV12-3/TRBV12-4
j_gene: TRBJ1-1
d_gene: TRBD1
abundance: .

CDR3nt: TGTGCCAGCAGTTTCCTGATGGGTCAAGAGACCCAGTACTTC
CDR3aa: CASSFLMGQETQYF
v_gene: TRBV12-3/TRBV12-4
j_gene: TRBJ2-5
d_gene: .
abundance: once

CDR3nt: TGTGCCAGCAGTTTACAACTACAGGGAAACGAGCAGTACTTC
CDR3aa: CASSLQLQGNEQYF
v_gene: TRBV12-3/TRBV12-4
j_gene: TRBJ2-7
d_gene: .
abundance: .

CDR3nt: TGTGCCAGAAGCGGGGGTGCGAACACCGGGGAGCTGTTTTTT
CDR3aa: CARSGGANTGELFF
v_gene: TRBV2
j_gene: TRBJ2-2
d_gene: TRBD2
abundance: .

CDR3nt: TGCAGCGTTGTTCAGGAAATGAGTACAGAGACCCAGTACTTC
CDR3aa: CSVVQEMSTETQYF
v_gene: TRBV29-1
j_gene: TRBJ2-5
d_gene: .
abundance: .

CDR3nt: TGTGCCAGCAGTTACTCACTCGGCCAACTTTGGGAGCAGTACTTC
CDR3aa: CASSYSLGQLWEQYF
v_gene: TRBV6-2/TRBV6-3
j_gene: TRBJ2-7
d_gene: .
abundance: .

CDR3nt: TGTGCCAGCAGCTCGGACAGGGAGAGCAATCAGCCCCAGCATTTT
CDR3aa: CASSSDRESNQPQHF
v_gene: TRBV7-2
j_gene: TRBJ1-5
d_gene: TRBD1
abundance: .

CDR3nt: TGCGCCAGCAGCTTGAGAGGACAGGGACGAGAGACCCAGTACTTC
CDR3aa: CASSLRGQGRETQYF
v_gene: TRBV5-1
j_gene: TRBJ2-5
d_gene: TRBD1
abundance: .

CDR3nt: TGTGCCACCAGTGATTTACAGCAGAACACCGGGGAGCTGTTTTTT
CDR3aa: CATSDLQQNTGELFF
v_gene: TRBV24-1
j_gene: TRBJ2-2
d_gene: .
abundance: .

CDR3nt: TGCAGTGCTCCGTCGGGCACGCAGTATTTT
CDR3aa: CSAPSGTQYF
v_gene: TRBV20-1
j_gene: TRBJ2-3
d_gene: .
abundance: .

CDR3nt: TGCGCCAGCAGCTTGGTCCCCAATGAGCAGTACTTC
CDR3aa: CASSLVPNEQYF
v_gene: TRBV5-1
j_gene: TRBJ2-7
d_gene: .
abundance: .

CDR3nt: TGTGCCAGCAACCCACTGAACACTGAAGCTTTCTTT
CDR3aa: CASNPLNTEAFF
v_gene: TRBV9
j_gene: TRBJ1-1
d_gene: .
abundance: few

CDR3nt: TGTGCCATCAGTGAGCCCCACAGGGAAACTTCCTACGAGCAGTACTTC
CDR3aa: CAISEPHRETSYEQYF
v_gene: TRBV10-3
j_gene: TRBJ2-7
d_gene: .
abundance: .

CDR3nt: TGTGCCAGCAGGGGGCCGGGGGCGGGTGGCTACACCTTC
CDR3aa: CASRGPGAGGYTF
v_gene: TRBV27
j_gene: TRBJ1-2
d_gene: .
abundance: .

CDR3nt: TGTGCCAGCTTTATAGCCAGCGGAAAGACAGATACGCAGTATTTT
CDR3aa: CASFIASGKTDTQYF
v_gene: TRBV7-9
j_gene: TRBJ2-3
d_gene: .
abundance: few

CDR3nt: TGTGCCAGCAGTGAAGGTGGGTTCTTC
CDR3aa: CASSEGGFF
v_gene: TRBV2
j_gene: TRBJ2-1
d_gene: .
abundance: once

CDR3nt: TGTGCCAGCAGTTACCTCCAGGGGGTGAATGAGCAGTTCTTC
CDR3aa: CASSYLQGVNEQFF
v_gene: TRBV6-2/TRBV6-3
j_gene: TRBJ2-1
d_gene: TRBD1
abundance: once